What follows are 28 T cell receptor beta chains derived from one specimen sequenced in a study of blood T cell repertoires in COVID-19. Only in-frame clones appear in the TCRdb table, and some are missing; sequencing was by immunoSEQ multiplex PCR. The sample contains 200,000 to 300,000 clones, around 87% of which appear only once. The sequencing sample was made of peripheral blood. Source of these receptors: a woman aged 45-59 years with acute or convalescent COVID-19.

The chain is built from TRBV3-1 (or the pseudogene TRBV3-2) and TRBJ2-1; no definite D call. Deletions cut 0 bases from V and 0 bases from J, with 9 bases between. Germline CDR1 LGHDT, CDR2 YNNKEL (reference sequence). The CDR3 runs 16 residues. The CDR3: CASSQDRWSSYNEQFF. The CDR3 region has the DNA TGTGCCAGCAGCCAAGATCGGTGGAGCTCCTACAATGAGCAGTTCTTC.

This sequence joins TRBV18 and TRBJ1-2, with D hard to call. CDR3 size: 11 residues. Looked up from germline, CDR1 is KGHSH and CDR2 is LQKENI. V lost 2 bases to trimming and J lost 8 bases, with 6 bases between them. CDR3 protein: CASSPGLGYTF. The CDR3 nucleotides read TGTGCCAGCTCACCAGGGCTCGGCTACACCTTC.

The chain has TRBV7-2 and TRBJ1-1; tentatively, D is TRBD1 (6 bases). Germline CDR1 SGHTA, CDR2 FQGNSA. This CDR3 has 13 residues. Trimming left V 1 base short and J 6 bases short, with 9 bases between. The CDR3 sequence is CASSLDREPEAFF. CDR3 DNA sequence: TGTGCCAGCAGCTTAGACAGGGAACCTGAAGCTTTCTTT.

The V call is TRBV27, the J call TRBJ2-5; maybe TRBD2 (6 bases). V dropped 3 bases and J dropped 4 bases, with 12 bases sitting between them. The length of the CDR3 is 14 residues. Germline V gene sequence: CDR1 MNHEY, CDR2 SMNVEV (reference sequence). CDR3 residues: CASSFWGGGETQYF. CDR3 DNA: TGTGCCAGCAGTTTTTGGGGAGGTGGAGAGACCCAGTACTTC.

This clone was recorded a few times. The CDR3 DNA sequence: TGTGCCAGTAGTATAAGTTTGGGGCACTCTGGCTACACCTTC. Translated: CASSISLGHSGYTF. The V and J genes are TRBV19 and TRBJ1-2, with a tentative D call TRBD1 (5 bases). The CDR3 is made up of 14 amino acids. CDR1 and CDR2 from the germline V gene are LNHDA and SQIVND (reference sequence). V lost 2 bases and J lost 7, with 14 bases in between.

The V and J genes are TRBV4-3 and TRBJ1-6, with 8 nucleotides matching TRBD1. The V segment lost 3 bases and the J segment 7 bases; nucleotides outside the gene matches: 5. The CDR3 has 15 amino acids. In germline, CDR1 is LGHNA, CDR2 YSLEER. The CDR3 DNA reads as TGCGCCAGCAGCCACCGACAGGGGATGAATTCACCCCTCCACTTT. Encoded protein: CASSHRQGMNSPLHF.

The rearrangement joins TRBV10-3 to TRBJ2-3; D possibly corresponds to TRBD1 (5 bases). Germline CDR1 reads ENHRY; CDR2 reads SYGVKD. V dropped 5 bases and J dropped 1 base, with 13 bases sitting between them. The CDR3 has 15 amino acids. Here the CDR3 DNA reads TGTGCCATCAGTCACAGGAAGAAGGGCACAGATACGCAGTATTTT. Translated: CAISHRKKGTDTQYF.

CDR3 bases: TGTGCCAGCAGTTTACCCTCGCACGGGAGTTTGTCCTACAATGAGCAGTTCTTC. This codes for CASSLPSHGSLSYNEQFF. The chain links TRBV27 to TRBJ2-1; a possible D gene is TRBD2 (6 bases). The germline V and J ends were trimmed by 2 bases and 1 base, with 18 bases remaining between them. This CDR3 has 18 amino acids. Germline V gene sequence: CDR1 MNHEY, CDR2 SMNVEV (reference sequence).

The genes are TRBV6-4 and TRBJ2-2, with 8 bases fitting TRBD2. Losses at the gene ends were 4 bases for V and 1 base for J; bases not matched to a gene: 8. This CDR3 region has 17 residues. Germline V CDR1 and CDR2: MRHNA, SNTAGT. The CDR3 DNA sequence: TGTGCCAGCAGTGCTCGGCTAGCGGGCCTGAACACCGGGGAGCTGTTTTTT. Amino acid sequence: CASSARLAGLNTGELFF.

In DNA, the CDR3 is TGTGCCAGCAGCGTAGAGGGTCTGTCCGGGGGGCATGGCTACACCTTC. Amino acids: CASSVEGLSGGHGYTF. V gene TRBV9 combines with J gene TRBJ1-2; TRBD1 is a possible D gene (6 bases). Germline CDR1 and CDR2: SGDLS and YYNGEE. The CDR3 has 16 residues. V lost 0 bases, J lost 6 bases, and 18 bases lay in between.

The V gene is TRBV28, the J gene TRBJ2-3; D call uncertain. Germline V lookup: CDR1 MDHEN, CDR2 SYDVKM. Trimming removed 6 bases from V and 4 bases from J, with 23 bases in between. CDR3 length: 17 residues. The chain's CDR3 is CASRRDLVFVSSDTQYF. The CDR3 coding sequence is TGTGCCAGCAGACGTGATTTAGTTTTTGTCTCTTCAGATACGCAGTATTTT.

Comments on this clone: Other nucleotide sequences from this sample produce the same CDR3. The V gene is TRBV18, the J gene TRBJ2-1; 15 bases match TRBD2. V lost 2 bases and J lost 5; bases outside the gene matches: 4. The CDR3 runs 17 residues. Per germline, CDR1 KGHSH and CDR2 LQKENI. This CDR3 reads CASSPGLAGGPHNEQFF. The CDR3 bases are TGTGCCAGCTCACCAGGACTAGCGGGAGGGCCCCACAATGAGCAGTTCTTC.

The V call is TRBV6-5, the J call TRBJ2-1, with 8 positions matching TRBD2. The trim removed 0 bases at V and 15 bases at J, leaving 7 bases unmatched. Germline CDR1 and CDR2: MNHEY and SVGAGI. This CDR3 comprises 13 residues. The CDR3 DNA is TGTGCCAGCAGTTACTCGGGACTAGGTCATAGGTTCTTC. Protein: CASSYSGLGHRFF.

The V call is TRBV19, the J call TRBJ1-1; the D gene is possibly TRBD1 (5 bases). V was trimmed by 5 bases and J by 1 base, leaving 11 bases between them. The CDR3 runs 14 residues. Germline V gives CDR1 LNHDA, CDR2 SQIVND (reference sequence). The CDR3 DNA follows: TGTGCCAGTAGTTACCGACAGTCGAACACTGAAGCTTTCTTT. This translates into CASSYRQSNTEAFF.

The chain has TRBV28 and TRBJ2-3; 7 nucleotides align to TRBD2. The trim removed 1 base at V and 2 bases at J, leaving 6 bases unmatched. The germline V gene encodes CDR1 MDHEN and CDR2 SYDVKM. This CDR3 contains 16 residues. For the CDR3, the DNA is TGTGCCAGCAGTTTATCCCCGGGACTAACCACAGATACGCAGTATTTT. The encoded protein is CASSLSPGLTTDTQYF.

The table lists this clone with a count of one. The chain links TRBV7-2 to TRBJ2-1; unclear D gene. The germline V gene encodes CDR1 SGHTA and CDR2 FQGNSA. With 5 bases removed from V and 0 bases from J, the gap between germline ends came to 14 bases. CDR3 length: 16 amino acids. The CDR3 DNA sequence: TGTGCCAGCAGCCCACGTGCCCCGGGCTCCTACAATGAGCAGTTCTTC. This sequence encodes CASSPRAPGSYNEQFF. Full variable domain (remainder filled in from reference TRBV7-2 and TRBJ2-1): GAGVSQSPSNKVTEKGKDVELRCDPISGHTALYWYRQSLGQGLEFLIYFQGNSAPDKSGLPSDRFSAERTGGSVSTLTIQRTQQEDSAVYLCASSPRAPGSYNEQFFGPGTRLTVL.

The chain is built from TRBV28 and TRBJ2-2; unclear D gene. Per the germline V gene, CDR1 is MDHEN and CDR2 is SYDVKM. V was cut by 5 bases and J by 1 base, with 11 bases left in between. This CDR3 comprises 15 residues. The CDR3: CASSRPQRNTGELFF. Here the CDR3 DNA reads TGTGCCAGCAGTCGTCCACAGAGGAACACCGGGGAGCTGTTTTTT. The full variable domain, completed using reference TRBV28 and TRBJ2-2, is DVKVTQSSRYLVKRTGEKVFLECVQDMDHENMFWYRQDPGLGLRLIYFSYDVKMKEKGDIPEGYSVSREKKERFSLILESASTNQTSMYLCASSRPQRNTGELFFGEGSRLTVL.

Here the CDR3 DNA reads TGTGCCAGCAGATCTGCAGCGGGGATCCAAGAGACCCAGTACTTC. It translates to CASRSAAGIQETQYF. V is TRBV5-6 and J is TRBJ2-5, with TRBD2 matching over 7 bases. The CDR3 is made up of 15 amino acids. The ends lost 5 bases at V and 1 base at J; junction bases unmatched: 8. Germline V gene lookup returns CDR1 SGHDT and CDR2 YYEEEE.

Regarding this clone: The junction shows a germline mismatch at one end, possibly a read error. This chain links TRBV6-1 with TRBJ1-5; 7 nucleotides align to TRBD1. In germline, CDR1 is MNHNS, CDR2 SASEGT. The CDR3 totals 14 residues. The CDR3 DNA is TGTGCCAGCAGGGAAGGGACAGGCAATCAGCCCCAGCATTTT. Its protein is CASREGTGNQPQHF.

The rearrangement joins TRBV6-5 to TRBJ2-2; the match to TRBD2 covers 8 bases. The CDR3 has 13 residues. V shed 10 bases, J shed 1 base, and the junction held 2 bases outside the gene matches. Germline loops: CDR1 MNHEY, CDR2 SVGAGI. In nucleotides, the CDR3 is TGTGCCACCCTAGCGGGGAACACCGGGGAGCTGTTTTTT. Translating it yields CATLAGNTGELFF.

This chain joins TRBV6-2 or TRBV6-3 and TRBJ2-4, with TRBD1 matching 10 bases. Germline lookup yields CDR1 MNHEY and CDR2 SVGEGT. The V segment lost 6 bases and the J segment 8 bases; nucleotides outside the gene matches: 7. The CDR3 loop spans 14 amino acids. CDR3 region: CASSRRTGGDIQYF. DNA of the CDR3: TGTGCCAGCAGCCGCAGGACAGGGGGGGACATTCAGTACTTC.

The CDR3 loop reads CASSVVDRANGEQYF. The CDR3 region has the DNA TGTGCCAGCAGCGTAGTGGACAGGGCTAATGGGGAGCAGTACTTC. The rearrangement joins TRBV9 to TRBJ2-7; 8 bases agree with TRBD1. This CDR3 has 15 residues. The V gene's germline CDR1 is SGDLS and CDR2 YYNGEE. V shed 0 bases, J shed 7 bases, and the junction held 9 bases outside the gene matches.

The chain links TRBV7-2 to TRBJ2-7; 9 bases are shared with TRBD2. Germline loops: CDR1 SGHTA, CDR2 FQGNSA. V trimming: 1 base; J trimming: 3 bases; junction bases outside the gene matches: 4. The CDR3 has 15 amino acids. CDR3 nucleotides: TGTGCCAGCAGCTTAGGAGGGACTAGCATCTACGAGCAGTACTTC. Protein sequence: CASSLGGTSIYEQYF.

The V gene is TRBV28, the J gene TRBJ2-3; D is uncertain. Looked up from germline, CDR1 is MDHEN and CDR2 is SYDVKM. Trimming pared 7 bases from V and 5 bases from J, leaving 7 bases between. This CDR3 spans 11 amino acids. CDR3 DNA: TGTGCCAGCACCTTATTAGATACGCAGTATTTT. It translates to CASTLLDTQYF.

The chain carries TRBV10-3 and TRBJ1-1; 8 nucleotides line up with TRBD1. V shed 3 bases, J shed 2 bases, and the junction held 8 bases outside the gene matches. Looked up from germline, CDR1 is ENHRY and CDR2 is SYGVKD. The CDR3 totals 16 residues. CDR3 nucleotides: TGTGCCATCAGTGACAGGGGGCGAAGTGGAAACACTGAAGCTTTCTTT. Residues: CAISDRGRSGNTEAFF.

The V gene is TRBV9, the J gene TRBJ1-2, with D possibly matching TRBD1 (5 bases). Germline V CDR1 and CDR2: SGDLS, YYNGEE. Trimming pared 0 bases from V and 6 bases from J, leaving 18 bases between. The CDR3 spans 16 residues. CDR3 sequence: CASSVAGATGANGYTF. The CDR3 DNA follows: TGTGCCAGCAGCGTAGCTGGGGCAACTGGAGCCAATGGCTACACCTTC.

The rearrangement links TRBV7-3 to TRBJ1-1; D perhaps matches TRBD1 (5 bases). CDR3 size: 15 residues. Germline CDR1 SGHTA, CDR2 FQGTGA. Trimming removed 1 base at V and 3 bases at J, with 12 bases between. CDR3 in amino acids: CASSLMVGGDTEAFF. The CDR3 DNA is TGTGCCAGCAGCTTAATGGTTGGGGGGGACACTGAAGCTTTCTTT.

V and J are TRBV6-2 or TRBV6-3 and TRBJ1-1; weak D call: TRBD1 (6 bases). The CDR3 consists of 16 residues. Germline V gene sequence: CDR1 MNHEY, CDR2 SVGEGT. Trimming pared 2 bases from V and 1 base from J, leaving 14 bases between. The CDR3 here is CASSYEQGEENTEAFF. CDR3 DNA sequence: TGTGCCAGCAGTTACGAACAGGGTGAGGAGAACACTGAAGCTTTCTTT.